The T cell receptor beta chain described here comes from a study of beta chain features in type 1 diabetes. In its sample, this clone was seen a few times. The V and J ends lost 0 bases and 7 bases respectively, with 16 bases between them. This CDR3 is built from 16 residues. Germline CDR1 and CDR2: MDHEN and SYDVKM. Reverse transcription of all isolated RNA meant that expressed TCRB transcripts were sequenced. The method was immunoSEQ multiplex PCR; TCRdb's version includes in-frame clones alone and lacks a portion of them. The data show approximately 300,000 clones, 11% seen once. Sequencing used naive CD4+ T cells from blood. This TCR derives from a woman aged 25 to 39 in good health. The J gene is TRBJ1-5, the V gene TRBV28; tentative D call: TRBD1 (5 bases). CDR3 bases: TGTGCCAGCAGTTTATGGTGGGGGGGGTCAGGGCAGCCCCAGCATTTT. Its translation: CASSLWWGGSGQPQHF. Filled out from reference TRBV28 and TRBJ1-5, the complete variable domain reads DVKVTQSSRYLVKRTGEKVFLECVQDMDHENMFWYRQDPGLGLRLIYFSYDVKMKEKGDIPEGYSVSREKKERFSLILESASTNQTSMYLCASSLWWGGSGQPQHFGDGTRLSIL.